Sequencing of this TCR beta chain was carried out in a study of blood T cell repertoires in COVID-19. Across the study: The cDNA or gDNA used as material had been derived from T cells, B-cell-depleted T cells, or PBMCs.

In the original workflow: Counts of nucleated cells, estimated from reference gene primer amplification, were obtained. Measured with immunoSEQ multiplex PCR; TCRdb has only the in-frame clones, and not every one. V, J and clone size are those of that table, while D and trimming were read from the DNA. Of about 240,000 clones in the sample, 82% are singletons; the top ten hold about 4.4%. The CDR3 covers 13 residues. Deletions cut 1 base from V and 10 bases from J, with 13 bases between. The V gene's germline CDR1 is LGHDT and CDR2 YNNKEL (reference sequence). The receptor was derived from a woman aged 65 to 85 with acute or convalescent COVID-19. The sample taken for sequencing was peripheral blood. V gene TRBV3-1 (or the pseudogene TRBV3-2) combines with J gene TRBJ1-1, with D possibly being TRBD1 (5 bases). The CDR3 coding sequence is TGTGCCAGCAGCCAAGGGGGCGGTGACCGAGCTTTCTTT. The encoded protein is CASSQGGGDRAFF.